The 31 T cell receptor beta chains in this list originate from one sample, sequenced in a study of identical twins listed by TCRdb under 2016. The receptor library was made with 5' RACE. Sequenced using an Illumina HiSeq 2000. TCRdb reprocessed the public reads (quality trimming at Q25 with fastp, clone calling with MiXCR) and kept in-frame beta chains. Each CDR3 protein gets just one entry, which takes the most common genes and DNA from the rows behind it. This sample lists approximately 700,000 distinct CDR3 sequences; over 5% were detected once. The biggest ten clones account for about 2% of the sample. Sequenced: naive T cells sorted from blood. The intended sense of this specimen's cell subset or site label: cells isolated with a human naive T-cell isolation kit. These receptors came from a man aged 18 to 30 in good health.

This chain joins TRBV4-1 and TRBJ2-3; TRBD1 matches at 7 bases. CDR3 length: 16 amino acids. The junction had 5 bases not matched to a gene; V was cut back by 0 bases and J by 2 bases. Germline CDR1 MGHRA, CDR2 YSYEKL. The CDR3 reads CASSQDPGQITDTQYF. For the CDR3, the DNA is TGCGCCAGCAGCCAAGACCCGGGACAGATCACAGATACGCAGTATTTT.

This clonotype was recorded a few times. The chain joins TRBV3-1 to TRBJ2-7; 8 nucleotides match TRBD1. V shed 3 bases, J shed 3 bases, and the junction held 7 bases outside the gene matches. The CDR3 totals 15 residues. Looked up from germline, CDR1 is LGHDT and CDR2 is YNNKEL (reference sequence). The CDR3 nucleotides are TGTGCCAGCAGCCATAGGGACAGGACGATCTACGAGCAGTACTTC. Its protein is CASSHRDRTIYEQYF.

Here the CDR3 reads CASSQTYRPTGKLNTGELFF. In DNA form, the CDR3 reads TGTGCCAGCAGCCAAACTTACCGCCCGACAGGCAAATTAAACACCGGGGAGCTGTTTTTT. The rearrangement links TRBV3-1 to TRBJ2-2, with D tentatively TRBD1 (6 bases). V was clipped by 2 bases and J by 2 bases, with 24 bases between them. Germline CDR1 LGHDT, CDR2 YNNKEL (reference sequence). This CDR3 has 20 amino acids.

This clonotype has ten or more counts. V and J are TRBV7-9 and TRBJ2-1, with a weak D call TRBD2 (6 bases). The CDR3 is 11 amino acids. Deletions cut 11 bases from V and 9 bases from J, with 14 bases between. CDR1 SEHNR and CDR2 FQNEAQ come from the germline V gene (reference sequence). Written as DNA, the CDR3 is TGTGCCTCAATGCGGGGTGGTGAGCAGTTCTTC. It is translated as CASMRGGEQFF. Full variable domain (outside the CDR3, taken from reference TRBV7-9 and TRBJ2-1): DTGVSQNPRHKITKRGQNVTFRCDPISEHNRLYWYRQTLGQGPEFLTYFQNEAQLEKSRLLSDRFSAERPKGSFSTLEIQRTEQGDSAMYLCASMRGGEQFFGPGTRLTVL.

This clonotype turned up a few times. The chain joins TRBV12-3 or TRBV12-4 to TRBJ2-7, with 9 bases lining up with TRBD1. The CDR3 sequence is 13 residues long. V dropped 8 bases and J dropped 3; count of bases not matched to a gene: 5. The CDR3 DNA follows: TGTGCCAGCCAGCCGGGACAGGGCTACGAGCAGTACTTC. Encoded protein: CASQPGQGYEQYF.

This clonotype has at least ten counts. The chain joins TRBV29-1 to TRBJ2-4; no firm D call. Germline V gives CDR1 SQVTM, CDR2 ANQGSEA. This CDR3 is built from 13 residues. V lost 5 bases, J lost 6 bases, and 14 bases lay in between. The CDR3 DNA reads TGCAGCGTTTTAAATCGGACCTCAAACATTCAGTACTTC. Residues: CSVLNRTSNIQYF.

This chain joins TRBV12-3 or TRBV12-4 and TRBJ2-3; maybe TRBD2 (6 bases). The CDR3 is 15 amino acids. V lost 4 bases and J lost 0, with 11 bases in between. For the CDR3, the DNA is TGTGCCAGCAGTTCAAGGGAGGAAAGCACAGATACGCAGTATTTT. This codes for CASSSREESTDTQYF.

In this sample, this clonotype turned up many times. CDR3 protein: CASSQGLGVSYEQYF. CDR3 bases: TGTGCCAGCAGCCAAGGACTCGGGGTCTCCTACGAGCAGTACTTC. The V and J genes are TRBV7-2 and TRBJ2-7, with D possibly TRBD2 on 5 matching bases. The germline V and J ends were trimmed by 5 bases and 0 bases, with 14 bases remaining between them. Germline-derived CDR1 and CDR2 are SGHTA and FQGNSA. The CDR3 consists of 15 residues. The full variable domain, with the rest looked up from reference TRBV7-2 and TRBJ2-7, is GAGVSQSPSNKVTEKGKDVELRCDPISGHTALYWYRQSLGQGLEFLIYFQGNSAPDKSGLPSDRFSAERTGGSVSTLTIQRTQQEDSAVYLCASSQGLGVSYEQYFGPGTRLTVT.

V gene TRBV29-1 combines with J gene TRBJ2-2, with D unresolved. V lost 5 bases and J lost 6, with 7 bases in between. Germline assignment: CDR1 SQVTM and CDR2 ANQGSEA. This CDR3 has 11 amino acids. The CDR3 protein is CSVIGSGELFF. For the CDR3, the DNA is TGCAGCGTTATAGGGTCCGGGGAGCTGTTTTTT.

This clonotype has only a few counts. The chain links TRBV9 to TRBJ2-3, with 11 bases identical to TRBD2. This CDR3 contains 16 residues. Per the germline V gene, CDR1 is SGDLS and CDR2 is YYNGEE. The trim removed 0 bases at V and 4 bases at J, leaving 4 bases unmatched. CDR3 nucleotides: TGTGCCAGCAGCGTAGAGGCACTAGCGGGAGCAGATACGCAGTATTTT. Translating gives CASSVEALAGADTQYF. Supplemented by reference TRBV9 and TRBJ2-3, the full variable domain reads DSGVTQTPKHLITATGQRVTLRCSPRSGDLSVYWYQQSLDQGLQFLIQYYNGEERAKGNILERFSAQQFPDLHSELNLSSLELGDSALYFCASSVEALAGADTQYFGPGTRLTVL.

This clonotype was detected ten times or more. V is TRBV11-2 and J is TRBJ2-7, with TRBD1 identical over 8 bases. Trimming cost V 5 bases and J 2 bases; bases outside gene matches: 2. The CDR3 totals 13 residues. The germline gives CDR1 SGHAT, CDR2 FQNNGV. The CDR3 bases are TGTGCCAGCAGCCTGACAGGGGCCTACGAGCAGTACGTC. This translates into CASSLTGAYEQYV.

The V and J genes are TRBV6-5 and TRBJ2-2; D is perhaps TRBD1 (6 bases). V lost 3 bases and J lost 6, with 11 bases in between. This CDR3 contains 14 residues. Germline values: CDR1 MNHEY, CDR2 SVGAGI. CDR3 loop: CASSYATGSGELFF. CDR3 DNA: TGTGCCAGCAGTTATGCAACAGGGTCCGGGGAGCTGTTTTTT.

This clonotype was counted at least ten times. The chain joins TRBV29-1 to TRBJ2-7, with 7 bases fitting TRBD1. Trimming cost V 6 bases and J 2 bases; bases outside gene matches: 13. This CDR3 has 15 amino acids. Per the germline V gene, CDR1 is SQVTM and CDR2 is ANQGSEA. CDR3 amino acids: CSVALERDSTYEQYF. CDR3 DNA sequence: TGCAGCGTCGCACTTGAACGGGACAGCACCTACGAGCAGTACTTC.

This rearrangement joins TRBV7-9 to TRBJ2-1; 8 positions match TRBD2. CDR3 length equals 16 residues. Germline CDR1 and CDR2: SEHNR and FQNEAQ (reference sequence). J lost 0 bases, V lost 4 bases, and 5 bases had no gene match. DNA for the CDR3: TGTGCCAGCAGCTACGGAACTAGCGGCTCCTACAATGAGCAGTTCTTC. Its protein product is CASSYGTSGSYNEQFF. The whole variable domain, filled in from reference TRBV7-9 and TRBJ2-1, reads DTGVSQNPRHKITKRGQNVTFRCDPISEHNRLYWYRQTLGQGPEFLTYFQNEAQLEKSRLLSDRFSAERPKGSFSTLEIQRTEQGDSAMYLCASSYGTSGSYNEQFFGPGTRLTVL.

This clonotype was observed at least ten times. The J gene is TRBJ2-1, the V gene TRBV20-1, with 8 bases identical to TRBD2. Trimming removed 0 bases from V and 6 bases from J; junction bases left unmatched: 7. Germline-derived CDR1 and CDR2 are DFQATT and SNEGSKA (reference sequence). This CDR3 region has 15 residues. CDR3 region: CSARDPSGSSNEQFF. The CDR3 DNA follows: TGCAGTGCTAGAGATCCTAGCGGGTCTTCCAATGAGCAGTTCTTC.

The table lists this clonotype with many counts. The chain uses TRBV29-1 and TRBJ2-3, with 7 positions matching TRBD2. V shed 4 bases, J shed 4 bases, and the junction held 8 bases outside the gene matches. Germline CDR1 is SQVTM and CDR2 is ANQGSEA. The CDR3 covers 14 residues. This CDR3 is CSVGGGLGPDTQYF. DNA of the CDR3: TGCAGCGTTGGGGGCGGACTAGGCCCAGATACGCAGTATTTT.

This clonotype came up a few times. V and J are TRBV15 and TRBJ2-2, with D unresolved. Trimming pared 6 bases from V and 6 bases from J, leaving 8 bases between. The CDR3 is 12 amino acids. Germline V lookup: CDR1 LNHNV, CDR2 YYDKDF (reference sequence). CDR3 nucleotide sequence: TGTGCCACCAGAGTCTTTCCCGGGGAGCTGTTTTTT. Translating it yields CATRVFPGELFF.

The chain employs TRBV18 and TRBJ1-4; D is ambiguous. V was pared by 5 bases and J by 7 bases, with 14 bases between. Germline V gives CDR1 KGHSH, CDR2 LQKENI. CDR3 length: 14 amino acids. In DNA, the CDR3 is TGTGCCAGCTCATCTCTTCTTTCGAGTGAAAAACTGTTTTTT. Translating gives CASSSLLSSEKLFF.

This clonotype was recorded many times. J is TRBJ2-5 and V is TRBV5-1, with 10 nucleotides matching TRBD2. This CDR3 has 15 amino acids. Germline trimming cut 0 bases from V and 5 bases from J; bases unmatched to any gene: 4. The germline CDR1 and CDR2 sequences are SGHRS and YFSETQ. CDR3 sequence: CASSLVIAGGETQYF. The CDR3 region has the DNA TGCGCCAGCAGCTTGGTGATAGCGGGAGGCGAGACCCAGTACTTC.

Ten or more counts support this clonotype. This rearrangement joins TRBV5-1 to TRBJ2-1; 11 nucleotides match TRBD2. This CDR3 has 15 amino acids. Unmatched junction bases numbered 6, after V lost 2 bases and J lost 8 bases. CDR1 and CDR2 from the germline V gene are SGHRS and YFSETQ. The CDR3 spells CASSLTSGSSYEQFF. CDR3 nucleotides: TGCGCCAGCAGCTTAACTAGCGGGAGTTCCTATGAGCAGTTCTTC.

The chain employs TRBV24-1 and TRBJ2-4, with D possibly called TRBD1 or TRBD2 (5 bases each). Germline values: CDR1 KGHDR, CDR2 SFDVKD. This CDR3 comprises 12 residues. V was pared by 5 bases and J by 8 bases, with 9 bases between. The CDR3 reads CATSGDDDIQYF. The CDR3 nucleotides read TGTGCCACCAGTGGGGACGATGACATTCAGTACTTC.

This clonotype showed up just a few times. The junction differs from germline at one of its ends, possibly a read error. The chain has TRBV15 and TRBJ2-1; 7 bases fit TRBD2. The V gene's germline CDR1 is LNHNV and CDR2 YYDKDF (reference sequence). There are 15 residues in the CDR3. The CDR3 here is CATSRAAPDFERGGF. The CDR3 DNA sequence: TGTGCCACCAGCAGAGCTGCCCCCGACTTCGAGCGGGGTGGCTTC.

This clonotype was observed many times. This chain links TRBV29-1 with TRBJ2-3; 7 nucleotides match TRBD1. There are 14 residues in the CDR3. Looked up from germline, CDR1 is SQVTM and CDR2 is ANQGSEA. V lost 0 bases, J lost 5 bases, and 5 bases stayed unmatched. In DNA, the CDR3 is TGCAGCGTTGAAGAAGGTCAGGGGGTAGATACGCAGTATTTT. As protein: CSVEEGQGVDTQYF.

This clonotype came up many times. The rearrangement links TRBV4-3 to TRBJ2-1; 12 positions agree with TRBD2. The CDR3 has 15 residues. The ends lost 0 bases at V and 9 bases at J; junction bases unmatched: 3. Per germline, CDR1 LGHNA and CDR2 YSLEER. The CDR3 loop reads CASSQDGLAGSEQFF. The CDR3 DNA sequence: TGCGCCAGCAGCCAAGATGGACTAGCGGGAAGTGAGCAGTTCTTC.

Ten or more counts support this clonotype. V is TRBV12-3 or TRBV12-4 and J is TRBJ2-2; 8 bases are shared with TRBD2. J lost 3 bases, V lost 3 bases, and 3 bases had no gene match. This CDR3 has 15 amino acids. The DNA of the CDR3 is TGTGCCAGCAGTTTCTTAGCGGGGCACACCGGGGAGCTGTTTTTT. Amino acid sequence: CASSFLAGHTGELFF.

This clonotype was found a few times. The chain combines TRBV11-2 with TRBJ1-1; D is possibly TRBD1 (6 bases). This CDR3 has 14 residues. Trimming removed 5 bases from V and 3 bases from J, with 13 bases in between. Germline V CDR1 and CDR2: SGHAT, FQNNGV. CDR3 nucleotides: TGTGCCAGCAGCAATGTGGGGGGCTACACTGAAGCTTTCTTT. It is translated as CASSNVGGYTEAFF.

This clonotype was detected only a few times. CDR3 in amino acids: CASSPGGLRASSYNEQFF. DNA for the CDR3: TGTGCCAGCAGCCCTGGAGGTTTACGGGCGAGCTCCTACAATGAGCAGTTCTTC. This rearrangement joins TRBV12-3 or TRBV12-4 to TRBJ2-1, with a tentative D call TRBD2 (5 bases). This CDR3 is built from 18 residues. V was cut by 6 bases and J by 0 bases, with 21 bases left in between.

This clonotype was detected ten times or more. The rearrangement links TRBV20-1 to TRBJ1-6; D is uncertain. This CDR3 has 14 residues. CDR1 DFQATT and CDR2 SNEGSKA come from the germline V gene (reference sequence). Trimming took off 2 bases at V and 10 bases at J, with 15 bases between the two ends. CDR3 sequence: CSARSTTGESPLHF. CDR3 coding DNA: TGCAGTGCTAGATCCACTACCGGGGAATCACCCCTCCACTTT.

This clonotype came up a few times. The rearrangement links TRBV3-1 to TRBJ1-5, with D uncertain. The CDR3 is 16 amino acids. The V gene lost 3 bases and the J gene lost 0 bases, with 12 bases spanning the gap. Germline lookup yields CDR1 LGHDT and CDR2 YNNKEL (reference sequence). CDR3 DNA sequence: TGTGCCAGCAGCCAGGGCACTCCCGATAGCAATCAGCCCCAGCATTTT. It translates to CASSQGTPDSNQPQHF.

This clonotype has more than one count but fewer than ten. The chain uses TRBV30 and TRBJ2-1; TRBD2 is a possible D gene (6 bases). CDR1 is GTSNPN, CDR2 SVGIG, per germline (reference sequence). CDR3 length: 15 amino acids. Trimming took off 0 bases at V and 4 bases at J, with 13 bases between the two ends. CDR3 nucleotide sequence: TGTGCCTGGAGTGTAATGGCGGGAAGATACAATGAGCAGTTCTTC. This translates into CAWSVMAGRYNEQFF.

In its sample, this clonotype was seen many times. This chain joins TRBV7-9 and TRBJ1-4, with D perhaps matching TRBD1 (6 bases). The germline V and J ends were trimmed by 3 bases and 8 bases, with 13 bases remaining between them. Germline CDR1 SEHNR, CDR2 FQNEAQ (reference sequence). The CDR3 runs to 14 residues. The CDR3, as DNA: TGTGCCAGCAGCTTTAAGACAGGTCACGAAAAACTGTTTTTT. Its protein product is CASSFKTGHEKLFF.